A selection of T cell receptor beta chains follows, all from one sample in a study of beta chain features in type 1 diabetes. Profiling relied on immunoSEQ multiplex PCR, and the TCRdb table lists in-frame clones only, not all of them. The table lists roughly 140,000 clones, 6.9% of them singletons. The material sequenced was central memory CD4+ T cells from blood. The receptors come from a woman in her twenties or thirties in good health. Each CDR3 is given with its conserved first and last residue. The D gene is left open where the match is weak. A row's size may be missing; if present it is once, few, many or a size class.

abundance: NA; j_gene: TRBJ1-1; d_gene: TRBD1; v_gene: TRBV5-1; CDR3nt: TGCGCCAGCAGCAGTCCCGGGACAGACAACACTGAAGCTTTCTTT; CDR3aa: CASSSPGTDNTEAFF
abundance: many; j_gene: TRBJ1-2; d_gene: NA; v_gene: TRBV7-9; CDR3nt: TGTGCCAGCAGCTTAGGAGGGACAATCTATGGCTACACCTTC; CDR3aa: CASSLGGTIYGYTF
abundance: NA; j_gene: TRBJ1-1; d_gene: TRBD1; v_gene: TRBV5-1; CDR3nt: TGCGCCAGCAGCCTGACAGGGCCAGAAGCTTTCTTT; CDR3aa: CASSLTGPEAFF
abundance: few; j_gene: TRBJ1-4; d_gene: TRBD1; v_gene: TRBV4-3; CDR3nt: TGCGCCAGCAGCCAGGGACAGCCAACTAATGAAAAACTGTTTTTT; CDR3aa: CASSQGQPTNEKLFF
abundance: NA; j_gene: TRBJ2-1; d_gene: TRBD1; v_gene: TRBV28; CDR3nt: TGTGCCAGCACTACGATCGGGACAGAAAACAATGAGCAGTTCTTC; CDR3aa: CASTTIGTENNEQFF
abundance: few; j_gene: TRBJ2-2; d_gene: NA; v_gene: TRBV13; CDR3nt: TGTGCCAGCAGCTTAGGGAACAGGAAGGGAGGGGAGCTGTTTTTT; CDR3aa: CASSLGNRKGGELFF
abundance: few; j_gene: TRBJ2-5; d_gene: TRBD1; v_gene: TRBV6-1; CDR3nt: TGTGCCAGCAGGACAGGGGGAGTGACCCAGTACTTC; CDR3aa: CASRTGGVTQYF
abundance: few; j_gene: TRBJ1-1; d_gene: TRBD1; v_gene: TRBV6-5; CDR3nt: TGTGCCAGCACCCCGGACAGGGTGAACACTGAAGCTTTCTTT; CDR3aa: CASTPDRVNTEAFF
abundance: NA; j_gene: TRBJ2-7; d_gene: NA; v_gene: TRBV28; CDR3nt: TGTGCCAGCACCGAGGGTCTCTCCTACGAGCAGTACTTC; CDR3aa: CASTEGLSYEQYF
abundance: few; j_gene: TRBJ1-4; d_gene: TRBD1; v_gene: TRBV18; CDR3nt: TGTGCCAGCTCGATGGACAGGGTCGATGAAAAACTGTTTTTT; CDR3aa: CASSMDRVDEKLFF
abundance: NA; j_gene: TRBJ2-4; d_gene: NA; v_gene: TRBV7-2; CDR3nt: TGTGCCAGCAGCTTAGTTGGGGGGTTTGGCAAAAACATTCAGTACTTC; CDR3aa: CASSLVGGFGKNIQYF
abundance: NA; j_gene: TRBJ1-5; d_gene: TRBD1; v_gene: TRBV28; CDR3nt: TGTGCCAGCAGAACCGGGACAGGGGGCCTCTATAGCAATCAGCCCCAGCATTTT; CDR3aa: CASRTGTGGLYSNQPQHF
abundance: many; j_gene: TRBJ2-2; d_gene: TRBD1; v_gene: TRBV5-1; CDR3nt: TGCGCCAGCAGCTTTCCGACAGGGGAAGGCACCGGGGAGCTGTTTTTT; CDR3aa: CASSFPTGEGTGELFF
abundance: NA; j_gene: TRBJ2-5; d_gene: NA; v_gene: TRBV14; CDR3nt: TGTGCCAGCAGCCAACAATTACGGGAGACCCAGTACTTC; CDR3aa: CASSQQLRETQYF
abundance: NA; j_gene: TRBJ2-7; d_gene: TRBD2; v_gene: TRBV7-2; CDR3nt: TGTGCCAGCAGCTTAAGGATTAGCGGGGACGGCGAGCAGTACTTC; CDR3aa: CASSLRISGDGEQYF
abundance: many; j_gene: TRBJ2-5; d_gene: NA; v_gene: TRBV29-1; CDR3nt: TGCAGCGTTGAGACGACAGAAGAGACCCAGTACTTC; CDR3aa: CSVETTEETQYF
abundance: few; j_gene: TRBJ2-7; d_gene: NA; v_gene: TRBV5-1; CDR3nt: TGCGCCAGCAGTCCCCTAGAAATCTCCTACGAGCAGTACTTC; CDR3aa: CASSPLEISYEQYF
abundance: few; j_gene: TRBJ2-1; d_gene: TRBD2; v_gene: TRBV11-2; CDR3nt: TGTGCCAGCAGCCCTATAGCGGGAGGGTCCAATGAGCAGTTCTTC; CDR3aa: CASSPIAGGSNEQFF
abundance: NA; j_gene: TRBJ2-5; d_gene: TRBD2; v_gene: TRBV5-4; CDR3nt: TGTGCCAGCAGCTTGGCAAGCGGGAGTGGGACCCAGTACTTC; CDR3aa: CASSLASGSGTQYF
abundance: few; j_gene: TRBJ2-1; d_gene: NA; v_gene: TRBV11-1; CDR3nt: TGTGCCAGCAGCCAATTCAAGGGGTCTGGCGATGAGCAGTTCTTC; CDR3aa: CASSQFKGSGDEQFF
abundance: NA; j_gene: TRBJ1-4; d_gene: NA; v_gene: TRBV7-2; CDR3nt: TGTGCCAGCAGCTCTTTCCCGGAATCAGGTGAAAAACTGTTTTTT; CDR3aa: CASSSFPESGEKLFF
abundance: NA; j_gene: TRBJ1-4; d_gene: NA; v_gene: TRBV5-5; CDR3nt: TGTGCCAGCAGCTTGTCTCTTGCGGCAGGGGAAACTAATGAAAAACTGTTTTTT; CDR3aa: CASSLSLAAGETNEKLFF
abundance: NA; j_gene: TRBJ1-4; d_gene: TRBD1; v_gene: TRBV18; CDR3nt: TGTGCCAGCTCACCACTGACAGGGGGAACAACTAATGAAAAACTGTTTTTT; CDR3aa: CASSPLTGGTTNEKLFF
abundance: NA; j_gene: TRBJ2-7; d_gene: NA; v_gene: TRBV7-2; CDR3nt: TGTGCCAGCAGCTCAGGACAGCTGCAGTACTTC; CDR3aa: CASSSGQLQYF
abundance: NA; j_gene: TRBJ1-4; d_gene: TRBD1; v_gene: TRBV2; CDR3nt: TGTGCCAGCACCAAACAGGGGGCAAATGAAAAACTGTTTTTT; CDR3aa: CASTKQGANEKLFF
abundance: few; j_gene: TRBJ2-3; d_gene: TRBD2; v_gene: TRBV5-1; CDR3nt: TGCGCCAGCAGCGGACCCGTAGGGGCGGGAGCCGGAGATACGCAGTATTTT; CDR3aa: CASSGPVGAGAGDTQYF
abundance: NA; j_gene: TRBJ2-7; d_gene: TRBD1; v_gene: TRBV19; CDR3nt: TGTGCCAGTAGTACCAGACAGGGTAAGGTCGAGCAGTACTTC; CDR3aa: CASSTRQGKVEQYF
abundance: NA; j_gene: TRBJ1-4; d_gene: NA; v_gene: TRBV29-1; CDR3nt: TGCAGCGTCGCCACTCAATATGAAAAACTGTTTTTT; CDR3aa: CSVATQYEKLFF
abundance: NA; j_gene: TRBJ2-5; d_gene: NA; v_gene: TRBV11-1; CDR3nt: TGTGCCAGCAGGCTCGAGGGGGAAGAGACCCAGTACTTC; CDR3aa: CASRLEGEETQYF
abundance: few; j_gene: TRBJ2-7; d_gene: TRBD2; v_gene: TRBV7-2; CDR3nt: TGTGCCAGCAGCTTCGGGACTAGCGGGGCCCCCTACGAGCAGTACTTC; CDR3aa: CASSFGTSGAPYEQYF
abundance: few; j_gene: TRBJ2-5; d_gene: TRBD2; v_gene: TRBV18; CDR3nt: TGTGCCAGCTCACCAGGGCTAGCGGGAGCGGAGACCCAGTACTTC; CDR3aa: CASSPGLAGAETQYF
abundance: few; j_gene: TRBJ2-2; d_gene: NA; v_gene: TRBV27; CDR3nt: TGTGCCAGCAGTGGGACATCGAACACCGGGGAGCTGTTTTTT; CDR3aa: CASSGTSNTGELFF
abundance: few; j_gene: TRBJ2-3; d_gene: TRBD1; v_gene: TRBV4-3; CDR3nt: TGCGCCAGCAGCCAAGAAGACGGACAGGGACAGACAGATACGCAGTATTTT; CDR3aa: CASSQEDGQGQTDTQYF
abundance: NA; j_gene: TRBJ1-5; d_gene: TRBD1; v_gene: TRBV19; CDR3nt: TGTGCCAGTAGTACCACCGGGACAGGGTTCTTCCAGCCCCAGCATTTT; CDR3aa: CASSTTGTGFFQPQHF
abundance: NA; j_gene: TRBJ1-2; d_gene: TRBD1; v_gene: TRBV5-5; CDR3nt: TGTGCCAGCAGCTGGACAGGGGTGAGCGCTAACTATGGCTACACCTTC; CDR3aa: CASSWTGVSANYGYTF
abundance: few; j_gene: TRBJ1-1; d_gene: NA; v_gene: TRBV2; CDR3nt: TGTGCCAGCAGTGAAAGCGAAGCTTTCTTT; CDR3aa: CASSESEAFF
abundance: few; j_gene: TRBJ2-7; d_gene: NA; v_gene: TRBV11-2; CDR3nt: TGTGCCAGCAGCTTAGGGGGCGGAATCTACGAGCAGTACTTC; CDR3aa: CASSLGGGIYEQYF
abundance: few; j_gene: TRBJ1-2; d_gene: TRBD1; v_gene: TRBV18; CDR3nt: TGTGCCAGCTCACCACAACGGACAGGCTATGGCTACACCTTC; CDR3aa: CASSPQRTGYGYTF
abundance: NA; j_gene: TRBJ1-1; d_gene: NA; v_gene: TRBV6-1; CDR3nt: TGTGCCAGCAGTGAAGCCCCAGGGATTGAAGCTTTCTTT; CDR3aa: CASSEAPGIEAFF
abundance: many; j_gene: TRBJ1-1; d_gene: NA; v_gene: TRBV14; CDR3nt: TGTGCCAGCAGCCAAAGGATCTCGGGCACTGAAGCTTTCTTT; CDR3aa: CASSQRISGTEAFF
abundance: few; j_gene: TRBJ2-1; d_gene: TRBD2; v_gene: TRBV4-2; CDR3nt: TGTGCCAGCAGCCCTGATTGGGAGGGCCAGAATGAGCAGTTCTTC; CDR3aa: CASSPDWEGQNEQFF